This T cell receptor (beta chain) is drawn from a study of blood T cell repertoires in COVID-19. V was trimmed by 7 bases and J by 4 bases, leaving 13 bases between them. CDR3 length: 13 amino acids. CDR1 is MDHEN, CDR2 SYDVKM, per germline. As handled by the study authors: Reference gene primer amplification gave estimated nucleated cell counts. Measured with immunoSEQ multiplex PCR; TCRdb has only the in-frame clones, and not every one. That table furnishes V, J and clone size, whereas the DNA furnished D and trimming. The sample carries about 190,000 clones, more than 85% recorded once. Sequencing was performed on peripheral blood. The chain couples TRBV28 to TRBJ1-2; no firm D call. The TCR was taken from a man aged 25-45 years with acute or convalescent COVID-19. CDR3 protein: CASTVGPTYGYTF. The DNA of the CDR3 is TGTGCCAGCACCGTGGGCCCGACCTATGGCTACACCTTC.